This T cell receptor beta chain was captured in a study of blood T cell repertoires in COVID-19. Study details: The study drew acute and convalescent COVID-19 samples from the United States, Italy and Spain.

CDR3 length equals 16 residues. In germline, CDR1 is SGHRS, CDR2 YFSETQ. V was clipped by 4 bases and J by 4 bases; unmatched bases: 11. Per the original methods: Estimation of nucleated cell counts was performed using reference gene primer amplification. Sequencing was performed with immunoSEQ multiplex PCR; in TCRdb, only in-frame clones are kept and a portion is missing. The V and J calls and clone size are taken from that table; D and trimming were inferred from the DNA. Among a few hundred thousand clones, 75% to 90% were seen once, and the ten largest hold 7.5% to 9%. This clone came up once. The V gene is TRBV5-1, the J gene TRBJ2-3; 8 nucleotides align to TRBD2. Material for sequencing was peripheral blood. The TCR comes from a human donor in a cohort sampled during active COVID-19. The CDR3 DNA follows: TGCGCCAGCAGCCCTCCGGGCGGGAGGAGGGCAGATACGCAGTATTTT. It codes for CASSPPGGRRADTQYF. Based on the CDR3 plus reference TRBV5-1 and TRBJ2-3, the full variable domain is KAGVTQTPRYLIKTRGQQVTLSCSPISGHRSVSWYQQTPGQGLQFLFEYFSETQRNKGNFPGRFSGRQFSNSRSEMNVSTLELGDSALYLCASSPPGGRRADTQYFGPGTRLTVL.